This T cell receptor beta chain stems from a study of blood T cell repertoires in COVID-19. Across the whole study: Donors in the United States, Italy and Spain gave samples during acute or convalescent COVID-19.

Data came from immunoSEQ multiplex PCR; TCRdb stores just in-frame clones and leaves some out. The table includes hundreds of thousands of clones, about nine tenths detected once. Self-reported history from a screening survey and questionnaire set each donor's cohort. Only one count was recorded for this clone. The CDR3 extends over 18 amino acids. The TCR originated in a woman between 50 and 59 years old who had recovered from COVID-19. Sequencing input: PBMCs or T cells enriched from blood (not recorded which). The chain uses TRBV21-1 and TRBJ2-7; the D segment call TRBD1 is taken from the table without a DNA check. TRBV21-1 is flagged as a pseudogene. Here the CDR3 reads CASSKALSRDTTPYEQYF. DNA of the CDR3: TGTGCCAGCAGCAAAGCGCTTTCACGAGACACCACCCCCTACGAGCAGTACTTC.